This T cell receptor beta chain was found in a study of vaccination effects on CD4 cells after COVID-19. As for the study in general: Participants were vaccinated with two doses of either the BNT162b2 or mRNA-1273 vaccine.

With 5 bases clipped from V and 2 bases from J, the junction kept 5 bases outside the gene matches. The CDR3 loop spans 14 amino acids. Germline V gene lookup returns CDR1 LNHDA and CDR2 SQIVND (reference sequence). This clone has just a few counts. Antigen unknown. The ViraFEST assay expanded antigen-specific CD4+ T cells with viral peptide pools before sequencing. The culture ran for under eleven days, and then CD4+ T cells were isolated. Nucleocapsid antibody tests were negative, and the vaccine recipients had no prior SARS-CoV-2 infection. Cultures of about 2 million PBMC per well contained about 9.5 IU/ml IL-2 plus 10 ug/ml peptides. Half-medium exchanges with IL-2 medium took place on days 3 and 7. Here immunoSEQ multiplex PCR was the method, and the copy in TCRdb shows in-frame clones only, minus some. The table lists tens of thousands of clones, around 70% of them singletons.

The input for sequencing was CD4+ T cells from PBMCs cultured with HCoV-NL63 spike peptides, taken before COVID-19 vaccination. The rearrangement uses TRBV19 and TRBJ2-7; 8 positions agree with TRBD2. The receptor was derived from a human donor who received a COVID-19 vaccine. The CDR3 nucleotides read TGTGCCAGTAGTTCCGGGACTAGGACCTACGAGCAGTACTTC. Its protein is CASSSGTRTYEQYF. Full variable domain (remainder filled in from reference TRBV19 and TRBJ2-7): DGGITQSPKYLFRKEGQNVTLSCEQNLNHDAMYWYRQDPGQGLRLIYYSQIVNDFQKGDIAEGYSVSREKKESFPLTVTSAQKNPTAFYLCASSSGTRTYEQYFGPGTRLTVT.